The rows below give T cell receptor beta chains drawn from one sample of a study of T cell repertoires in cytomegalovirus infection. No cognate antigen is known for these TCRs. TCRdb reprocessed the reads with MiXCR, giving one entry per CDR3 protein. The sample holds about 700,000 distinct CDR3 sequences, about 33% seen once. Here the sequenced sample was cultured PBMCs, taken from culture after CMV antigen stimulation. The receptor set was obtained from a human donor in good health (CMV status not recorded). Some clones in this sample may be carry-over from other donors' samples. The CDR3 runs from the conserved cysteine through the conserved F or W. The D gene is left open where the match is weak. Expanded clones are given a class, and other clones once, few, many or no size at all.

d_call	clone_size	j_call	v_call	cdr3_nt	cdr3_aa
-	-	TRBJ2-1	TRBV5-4	TGTGCCAGCAGCTCGGCCAAGGCGGGACTGAGCTCCTACAATGAGCAGTTCTTC	CASSSAKAGLSSYNEQFF
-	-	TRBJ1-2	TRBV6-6	TGTGCCAGCAGTTACTCACCAACGGGGGGGGACTATGGCTACACCTTC	CASSYSPTGGDYGYTF
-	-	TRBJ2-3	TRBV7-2	TGTGCCAGCAGCTTAGCGGACTATTGGAGCACAGATACGCAGTATTTT	CASSLADYWSTDTQYF
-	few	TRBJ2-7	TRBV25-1	TGTGCCCCACCGGGGCGGGAAGCCTACGAGCAGTACTTC	CAPPGREAYEQYF
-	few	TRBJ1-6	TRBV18	TGTGCCAGCTCACCCGCGGGGGGTAATTCACCCCTCCACTTT	CASSPAGGNSPLHF
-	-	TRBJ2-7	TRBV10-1	TGCGCCAGCAATAATGAGGGAACCCCCTCCTACGAGCAGTACTTC	CASNNEGTPSYEQYF
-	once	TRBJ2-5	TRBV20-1	TGCAGTGCACGTGGGACAAGGATTTCGGAGACCCAGTACTTC	CSARGTRISETQYF
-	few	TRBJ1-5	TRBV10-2	TGCGCCAGCATCCCGGCTGCAGGACGGCTACTAAGGGGTCAGCCCCAGCATTTT	CASIPAAGRLLRGQPQHF
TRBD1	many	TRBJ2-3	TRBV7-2	TGTGCCAGCAGCCTCGACAGGGGCGGTTGGGATACGCAGTATTTT	CASSLDRGGWDTQYF
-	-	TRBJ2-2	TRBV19	TGTGCCAGTAGTATAGAAGGGACCGGGGAGCTGTTTTTT	CASSIEGTGELFF
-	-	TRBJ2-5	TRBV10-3	TGTGCCATCAGCCCCCTAGGGGTGGTGGAGACCCAGTACTTC	CAISPLGVVETQYF
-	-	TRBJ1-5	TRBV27	TGTGCCGGCGGCCTAGGCAGGGTCAATCAGCCCCAGCATTTT	CAGGLGRVNQPQHF
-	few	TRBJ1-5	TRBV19	TGTGCCAGTAGTTATGGGAGTCAGCCCCAGCATTTT	CASSYGSQPQHF
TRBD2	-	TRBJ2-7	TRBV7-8	TGTGCCAGCAGCTTACAACTGCGGGGGTTCGGCGAGCAGTACTTC	CASSLQLRGFGEQYF
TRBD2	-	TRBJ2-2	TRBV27	TGTGCCAGCAGTTCGGGACTAGCGGGAGACCCGGGCACCGGGGAGCTGTTTTTT	CASSSGLAGDPGTGELFF
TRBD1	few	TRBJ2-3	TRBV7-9	TGTGCCAGCAGGAGAGGCAGGGGGAGCACAGATACGCAGTATTTT	CASRRGRGSTDTQYF
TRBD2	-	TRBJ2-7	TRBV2	TGTGCCAGCAGACCTAGCGGGAGGATAAACGAGCAGTACTTC	CASRPSGRINEQYF
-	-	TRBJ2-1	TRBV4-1	TGCGCCAGCAGCCTATACCCTGAGGGTAGCTCCTACAATGAGCAGTTCTTC	CASSLYPEGSSYNEQFF
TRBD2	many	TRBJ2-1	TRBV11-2	TGTGCCAGCAGCTGGGGGACTAGCTTCACCTACAATGAGCAGTTCTTC	CASSWGTSFTYNEQFF
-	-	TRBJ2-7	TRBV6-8	TGTGCCAGCAGACCGGAGGTGGGGTCCTACGAGCAGTACTTC	CASRPEVGSYEQYF
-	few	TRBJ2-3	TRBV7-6	TGTGCCAGCAGCTGGAGGAGCACAGATACGCAGTATTTT	CASSWRSTDTQYF
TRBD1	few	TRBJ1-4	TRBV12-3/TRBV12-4	TGTGCCAGCAGTTTAAATCTGGGGACAGGGAATGAAAAACTGTTTTTT	CASSLNLGTGNEKLFF
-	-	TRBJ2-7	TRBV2	TGTGCCAGCAGGGACAGAACAATCTACGTAGAGCAGTACTTC	CASRDRTIYVEQYF
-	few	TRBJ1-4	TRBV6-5	TGTGCCAGCAGCCCCGTCTCTCCTATTGAAAAACTGTTTTTT	CASSPVSPIEKLFF
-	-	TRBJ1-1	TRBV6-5	TGTGCCAGCAGTTACTCGAAGAGGGACACTGAAGCTTTCTTT	CASSYSKRDTEAFF
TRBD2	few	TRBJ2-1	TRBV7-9	TGTGCCAGCAGCCCTAGGGTGTCTAGCGGGAGGGCCGAGGAGCAGTTCTTC	CASSPRVSSGRAEEQFF
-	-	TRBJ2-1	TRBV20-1	TGCAGTGCTAGGACAGGTCCTTACAATGAGCAGTTCTTC	CSARTGPYNEQFF
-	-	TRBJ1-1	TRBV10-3	TGTGCCATCAGTCGGACGCCGGGGGGGATGAACACTGAAGCTTTCTTT	CAISRTPGGMNTEAFF
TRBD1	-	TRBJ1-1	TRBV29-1	TGCAGCGCCCAGGGGGCCCTTTTCACTGAAGCTCTCTTT	CSAQGALFTEALF
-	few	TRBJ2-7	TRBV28	TGTGCCAGCAGTTTACTCAGCAGGAGCTCCTACGAGCAGTACTTC	CASSLLSRSSYEQYF
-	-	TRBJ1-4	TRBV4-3	TGCGCCAGCAGCCAAGTCCCGGCCCAAGAGGGTCCTAATGAAAAACTGTTTTTT	CASSQVPAQEGPNEKLFF
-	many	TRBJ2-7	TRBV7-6	TGTGCCAGCAGCTTAATAGGCTCAGGAAGCGAGCAGTACTTC	CASSLIGSGSEQYF
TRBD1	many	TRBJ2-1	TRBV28	TGTGCCAGCAGTTTAATCGACGGACAGGGAAACAATGAGCAGTTCTTC	CASSLIDGQGNNEQFF
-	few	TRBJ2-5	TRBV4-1	TGCGCCAGCAGCCAAGACCTCATAACACCCTCCCGGGAGACCCAGTACTTC	CASSQDLITPSRETQYF
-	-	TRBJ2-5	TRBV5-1	TGCGCCAGCAGGGTGCAGGGACAAGAGACCCAGTACTTC	CASRVQGQETQYF
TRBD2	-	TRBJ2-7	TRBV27	TGTGCCAGCAGGAAGACTAGCGGGACCTTGGGGCAGTACTTC	CASRKTSGTLGQYF
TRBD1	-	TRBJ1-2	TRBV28	TGTGCCAGCAGTTTAGCCGGGACAGGGAATGGCTACACCTTC	CASSLAGTGNGYTF
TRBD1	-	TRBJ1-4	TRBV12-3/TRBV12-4	TGTGCCAGCAACCAACAGGGGGCCCATGAAAAACTGTTTTTT	CASNQQGAHEKLFF
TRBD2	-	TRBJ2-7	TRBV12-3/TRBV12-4	TGTGCCAGCAGCCGCACGGGAAGAGGACTAGCGAGAAAATACGAGCAGTACTTC	CASSRTGRGLARKYEQYF
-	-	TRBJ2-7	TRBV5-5	TGTGCCAGCAGCTTGATGGGGGACCACGAGCAGTACTTC	CASSLMGDHEQYF
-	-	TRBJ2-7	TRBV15	TGTGCCACCAGCAGAGGCGGGACAGTCTCCTACGAGCAGTACTTC	CATSRGGTVSYEQYF
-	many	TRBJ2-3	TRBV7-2	TGTGCCAGCAGTCAGAGGTGGGGCGGGGAGCCAGCAGATACGCAGTATTTT	CASSQRWGGEPADTQYF
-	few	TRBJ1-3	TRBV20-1	TGCAGTGCTAGAGATATTGCCAGAGGAAACACCATATATTTT	CSARDIARGNTIYF
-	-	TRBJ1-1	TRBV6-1	TGTGCCAGTCCTGGACTCTCTGGAGGAACTGAAGCTTTCTTT	CASPGLSGGTEAFF
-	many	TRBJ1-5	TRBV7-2	TGTGCCAGCAGCTTAGCGTGGAATCAGCCCCAGCATTTT	CASSLAWNQPQHF
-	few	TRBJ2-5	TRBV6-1	TGTGCCAGCAGTGGCAGGTTCCAAGAGACCCAGTACTTC	CASSGRFQETQYF
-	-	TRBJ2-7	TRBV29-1	TGCAGCGTTGAAGATCGACTAACCTACGAGCAGTACTTC	CSVEDRLTYEQYF
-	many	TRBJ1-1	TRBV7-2	TGTGCCAGCAGCTTCCGGACGGTTGAAGCTTTCTTT	CASSFRTVEAFF
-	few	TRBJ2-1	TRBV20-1	TGCAGTGCCCAGAAGGGACTCCCCCTCTACAATGAGCAGTTCTTC	CSAQKGLPLYNEQFF
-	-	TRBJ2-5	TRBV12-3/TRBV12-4	TGTGCCAGCAGTTTATGGGGACAAGAGACCCAGTACTTC	CASSLWGQETQYF
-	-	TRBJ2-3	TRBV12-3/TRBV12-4	TGTGCCAGCAGTTTTTTGCGGGGTAGTACAGATACGCAGTATTTT	CASSFLRGSTDTQYF
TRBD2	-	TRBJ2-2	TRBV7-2	TGTGCCAGCAGCTTATTAGGGACTAGCGGGCGGGTCGGGGAGCTGTTTTTT	CASSLLGTSGRVGELFF
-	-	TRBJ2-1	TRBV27	TGTGCCAGCAGTTTAACGGGGAGGACCTACAATGAGCAGTTCTTC	CASSLTGRTYNEQFF
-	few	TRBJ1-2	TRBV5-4	TGTGCCAGCAGCCTCCCTCGGGTCGACTATGGCTACACCTTC	CASSLPRVDYGYTF
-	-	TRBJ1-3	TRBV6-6	TGTGCCAGCAACCACGCTGGAAACACCATATATTTT	CASNHAGNTIYF
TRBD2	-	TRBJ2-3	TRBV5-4	TGTGCCAGCAGTAACCGGGAGGGCACAGATACGCAGTATTTT	CASSNREGTDTQYF
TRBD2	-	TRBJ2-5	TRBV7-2	TGTGCCAGCAGCGCTACGGGGTCGGGGGGGCCACCCTGGGAGACCCAGTACTTC	CASSATGSGGPPWETQYF
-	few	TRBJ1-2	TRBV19	TGTGCCAGTAGTATAGAAACAGGCCTGGACTACACCTTC	CASSIETGLDYTF
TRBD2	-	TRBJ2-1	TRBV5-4	TGTGCCAGCAGCCCAGCCGGGACTAGCGGGATGAATGAGCAGTTCTTC	CASSPAGTSGMNEQFF